A selection of T cell receptor beta chains follows, all from one sample in a study of T cells after yellow fever vaccination. TCRdb ran MiXCR on the 5' RACE reads and lists one entry per CDR3 protein. The sample consists of around 120,000 distinct CDR3 sequences, roughly 15% of them appearing once. Sequences were derived from CD8+ T cells sorted from PBMCs, sampled 5 days after the yellow fever booster vaccination. These receptors were collected from a man aged 18 to 29 who received the YFV17D yellow fever vaccine. Each CDR3 is given with its conserved first and last residue. D genes are given only for firm matches. Some rows have no size entry. The others give once, few or many, or a class for an expanded clone.

clone_size | j_call | v_call | d_call | cdr3_aa | cdr3_nt
few | TRBJ1-4 | TRBV12-3/TRBV12-4 | . | CASRPQSTNEKLFF | TGTGCCAGCAGGCCCCAGTCAACTAATGAAAAACTGTTTTTT
. | TRBJ2-1 | TRBV19 | . | CASSIFGQSYNEQFF | TGTGCCAGTAGTATATTCGGGCAGTCCTACAATGAGCAGTTCTTC
few | TRBJ1-1 | TRBV29-1 | TRBD1 | CSPGTADAPNTEAFF | TGCAGCCCAGGGACAGCCGACGCCCCGAACACTGAAGCTTTCTTT
few | TRBJ1-1 | TRBV4-3 | TRBD1 | CASSHRLYDRDRGRSEAFF | TGCGCCAGCAGCCACCGACTTTACGACCGGGACAGGGGAAGATCTGAAGCTTTCTTT
few | TRBJ2-3 | TRBV9 | TRBD1 | CASSVGWEGTGGNF | TGTGCCAGCAGCGTAGGCTGGGAGGGGACAGGGGGCAATTTT
many | TRBJ2-2 | TRBV5-1 | . | CASSLLSSNTGELFF | TGCGCCAGCAGCTTGTTATCATCGAACACCGGGGAGCTGTTTTTT
many | TRBJ1-5 | TRBV7-9 | . | CASSTYGLQPQHF | TGTGCCAGCAGCACTTACGGACTCCAGCCCCAGCATTTT
few | TRBJ1-1 | TRBV7-2 | . | CASSPYGGDTEAFF | TGTGCCAGCAGCCCCTATGGGGGGGACACTGAAGCTTTCTTT
many | TRBJ2-1 | TRBV4-3 | TRBD2 | CASSQDLMASGGRGNEQFF | TGCGCCAGCAGCCAAGATTTGATGGCTAGCGGGGGGCGGGGGAATGAGCAGTTCTTC
. | TRBJ2-1 | TRBV25-1 | TRBD2 | CASRSGFYYNEQFF | TGTGCCAGCCGTAGCGGGTTCTACTACAATGAGCAGTTCTTC
few | TRBJ1-5 | TRBV24-1 | TRBD1 | CATSDKTGGYQPQHF | TGTGCCACCAGTGACAAGACAGGGGGCTATCAGCCCCAGCATTTT
. | TRBJ1-2 | TRBV19 | . | CASSIAGSNYGYTF | TGTGCCAGTAGTATCGCAGGATCAAACTATGGCTACACCTTC
. | TRBJ1-2 | TRBV15 | TRBD1 | CATSRDRGNYGYTF | TGTGCCACCAGCAGGGACAGGGGCAACTATGGCTACACCTTC
many | TRBJ2-1 | TRBV4-1 | TRBD2 | CASSHTSDYNEQFF | TGCGCCAGCAGCCATACTAGCGACTACAATGAGCAGTTCTTC
. | TRBJ2-2 | TRBV4-3 | . | CASSQFEGTGELFF | TGCGCCAGCAGCCAATTCGAGGGAACCGGGGAGCTGTTTTTT
few | TRBJ2-5 | TRBV29-1 | . | CSVEDSTQETQYF | TGCAGCGTTGAAGACAGCACGCAAGAGACCCAGTACTTC
. | TRBJ2-3 | TRBV19 | . | CASSIVRDGDSSTDTQYF | TGTGCCAGTAGTATTGTCCGGGACGGCGACTCCAGCACAGATACGCAGTATTTT